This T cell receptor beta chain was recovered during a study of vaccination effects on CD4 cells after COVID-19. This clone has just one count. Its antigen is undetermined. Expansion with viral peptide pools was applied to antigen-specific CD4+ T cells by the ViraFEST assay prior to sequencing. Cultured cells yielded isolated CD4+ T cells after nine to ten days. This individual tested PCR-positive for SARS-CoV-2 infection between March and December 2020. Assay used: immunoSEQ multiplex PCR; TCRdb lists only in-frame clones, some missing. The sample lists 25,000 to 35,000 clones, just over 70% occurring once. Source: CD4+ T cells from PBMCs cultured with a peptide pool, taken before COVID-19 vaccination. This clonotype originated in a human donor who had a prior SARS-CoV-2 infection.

The CDR3 loop reads CASSTDSNQPQHF. CDR3 bases: TGTGCCAGCAGTACAGATAGCAATCAGCCCCAGCATTTT. The rearrangement uses TRBV2 and TRBJ1-5; no clear D gene. In germline, CDR1 is SNHLY, CDR2 FYNNEI. V shed 5 bases and J shed 0 bases, with 5 bases lying between them. This CDR3 contains 13 residues.